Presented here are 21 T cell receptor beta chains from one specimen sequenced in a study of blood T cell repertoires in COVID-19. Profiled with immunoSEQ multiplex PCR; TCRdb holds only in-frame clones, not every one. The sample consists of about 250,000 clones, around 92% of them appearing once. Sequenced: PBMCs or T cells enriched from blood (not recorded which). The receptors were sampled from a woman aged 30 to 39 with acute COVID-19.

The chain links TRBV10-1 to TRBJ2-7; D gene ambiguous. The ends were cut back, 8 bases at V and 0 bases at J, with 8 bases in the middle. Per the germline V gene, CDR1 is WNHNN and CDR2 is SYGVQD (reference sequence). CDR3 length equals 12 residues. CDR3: CASPRSSYEQYF. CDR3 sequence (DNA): TGCGCCAGCCCCAGAAGCTCCTACGAGCAGTACTTC.

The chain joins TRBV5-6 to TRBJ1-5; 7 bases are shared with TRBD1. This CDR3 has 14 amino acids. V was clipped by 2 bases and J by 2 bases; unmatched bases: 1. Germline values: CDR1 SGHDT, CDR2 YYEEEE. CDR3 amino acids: CASSFRGGNQPQHF. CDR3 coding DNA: TGTGCCAGCAGCTTCAGGGGGGGCAATCAGCCCCAGCATTTT.

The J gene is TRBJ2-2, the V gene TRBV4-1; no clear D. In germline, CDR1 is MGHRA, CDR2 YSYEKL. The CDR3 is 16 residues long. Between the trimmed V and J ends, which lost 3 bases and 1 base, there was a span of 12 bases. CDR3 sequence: CASSQHKAGNTGELFF. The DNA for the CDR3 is TGCGCCAGCAGCCAGCACAAGGCAGGGAACACCGGGGAGCTGTTTTTT.

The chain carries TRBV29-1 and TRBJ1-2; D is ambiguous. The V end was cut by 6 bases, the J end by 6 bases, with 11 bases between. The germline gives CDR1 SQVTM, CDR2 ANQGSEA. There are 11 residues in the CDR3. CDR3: CSVEGMHGYTF. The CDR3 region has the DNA TGCAGCGTCGAGGGAATGCATGGCTACACCTTC. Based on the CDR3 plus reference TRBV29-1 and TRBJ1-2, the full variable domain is SAVISQKPSRDICQRGTSLTIQCQVDSQVTMMFWYRQQPGQSLTLIATANQGSEATYESGFVIDKFPISRPNLTFSTLTVSNMSPEDSSIYLCSVEGMHGYTFGSGTRLTVV.

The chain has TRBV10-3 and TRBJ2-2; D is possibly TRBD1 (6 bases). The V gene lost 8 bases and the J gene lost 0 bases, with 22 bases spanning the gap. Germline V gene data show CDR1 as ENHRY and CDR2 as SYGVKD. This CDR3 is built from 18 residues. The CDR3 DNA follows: TGTGCCATCGTTGGGGCTGGGGGCACAGGACCGAACACCGGGGAGCTGTTTTTT. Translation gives CAIVGAGGTGPNTGELFF.

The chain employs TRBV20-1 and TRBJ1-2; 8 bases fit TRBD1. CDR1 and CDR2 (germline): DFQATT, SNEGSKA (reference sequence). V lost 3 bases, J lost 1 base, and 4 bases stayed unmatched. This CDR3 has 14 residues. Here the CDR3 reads CSASRTGSNYGYTF. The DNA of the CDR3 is TGCAGTGCTAGTAGGACAGGGAGTAACTATGGCTACACCTTC.

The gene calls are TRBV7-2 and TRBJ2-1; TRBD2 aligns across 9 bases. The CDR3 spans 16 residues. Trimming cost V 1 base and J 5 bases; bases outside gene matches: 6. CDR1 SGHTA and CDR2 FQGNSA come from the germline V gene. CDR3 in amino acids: CASSLVATSGNNEQFF. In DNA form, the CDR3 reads TGTGCCAGCAGCTTAGTGGCGACTAGCGGTAACAATGAGCAGTTCTTC.

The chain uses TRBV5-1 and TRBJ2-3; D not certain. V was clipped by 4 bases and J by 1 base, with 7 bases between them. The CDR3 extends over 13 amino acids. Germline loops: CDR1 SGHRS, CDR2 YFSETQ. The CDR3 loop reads CASSVAGTDTQYF. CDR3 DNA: TGCGCCAGCAGCGTGGCGGGCACAGATACGCAGTATTTT.

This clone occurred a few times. DNA for the CDR3: TGTGCCAGCAGCGGGGGCCCAGGGCCTTCCACTGAAGCTTTCTTT. It translates to CASSGGPGPSTEAFF. The chain combines TRBV9 with TRBJ1-1, with D possibly TRBD1 on 5 matching bases. CDR1 is SGDLS and CDR2 is YYNGEE in the germline V gene. The CDR3 runs to 15 residues. V lost 3 bases to trimming and J lost 4 bases, with 16 bases between them. Complete variable domain (other parts from reference TRBV9 and TRBJ1-1): DSGVTQTPKHLITATGQRVTLRCSPRSGDLSVYWYQQSLDQGLQFLIQYYNGEERAKGNILERFSAQQFPDLHSELNLSSLELGDSALYFCASSGGPGPSTEAFFGQGTRLTVV.

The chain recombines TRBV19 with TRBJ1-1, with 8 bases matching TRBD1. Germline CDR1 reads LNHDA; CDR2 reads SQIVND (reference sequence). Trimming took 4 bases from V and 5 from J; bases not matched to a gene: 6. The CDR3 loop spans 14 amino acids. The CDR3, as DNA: TGTGCCAGTAGTACCGACAGGGGAGGGACTGAAGCTTTCTTT. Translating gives CASSTDRGGTEAFF.

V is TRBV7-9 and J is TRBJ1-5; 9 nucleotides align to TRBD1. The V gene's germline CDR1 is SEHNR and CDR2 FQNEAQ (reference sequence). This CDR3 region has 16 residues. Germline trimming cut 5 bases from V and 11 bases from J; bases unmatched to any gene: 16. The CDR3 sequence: CASSPGQGPRPAAQHF. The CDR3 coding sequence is TGTGCCAGCAGCCCGGGACAGGGACCCCGACCGGCGGCCCAGCATTTT.

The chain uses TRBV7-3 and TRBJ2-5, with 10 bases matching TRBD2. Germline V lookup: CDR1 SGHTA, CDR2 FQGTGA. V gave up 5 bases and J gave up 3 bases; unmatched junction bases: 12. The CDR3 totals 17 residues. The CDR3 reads CASSPSGVAGGEETQYF. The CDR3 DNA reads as TGTGCCAGCAGCCCCTCCGGGGTAGCGGGGGGCGAAGAGACCCAGTACTTC.

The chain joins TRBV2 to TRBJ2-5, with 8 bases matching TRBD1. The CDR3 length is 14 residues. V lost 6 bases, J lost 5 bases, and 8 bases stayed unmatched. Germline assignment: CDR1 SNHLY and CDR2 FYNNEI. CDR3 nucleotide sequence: TGTGCCAGCAGCCCACGGACAGGGAAGGAGACCCAGTACTTC. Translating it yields CASSPRTGKETQYF.

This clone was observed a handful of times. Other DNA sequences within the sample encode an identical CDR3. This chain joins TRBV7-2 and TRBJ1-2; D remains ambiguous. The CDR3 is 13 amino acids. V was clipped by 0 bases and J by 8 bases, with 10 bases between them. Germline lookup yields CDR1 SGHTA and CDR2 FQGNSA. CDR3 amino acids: CASSLAGSGGYTF. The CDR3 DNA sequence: TGTGCCAGCAGCTTAGCGGGGTCGGGAGGCTACACCTTC.

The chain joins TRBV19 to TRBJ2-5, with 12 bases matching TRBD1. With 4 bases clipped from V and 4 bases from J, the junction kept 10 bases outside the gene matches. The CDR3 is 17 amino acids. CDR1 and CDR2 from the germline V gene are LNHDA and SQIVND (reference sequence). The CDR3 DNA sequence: TGTGCCAGTAGTAAACCCCTCCGGGACAGGGGGCCAGAGACCCAGTACTTC. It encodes CASSKPLRDRGPETQYF.

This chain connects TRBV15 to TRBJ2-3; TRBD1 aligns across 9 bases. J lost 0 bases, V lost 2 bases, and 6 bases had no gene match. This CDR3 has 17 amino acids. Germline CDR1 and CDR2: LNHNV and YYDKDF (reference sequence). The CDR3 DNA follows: TGTGCCACCAGCAGACGAGACAGGGGGATAAGCACAGATACGCAGTATTTT. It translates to CATSRRDRGISTDTQYF.

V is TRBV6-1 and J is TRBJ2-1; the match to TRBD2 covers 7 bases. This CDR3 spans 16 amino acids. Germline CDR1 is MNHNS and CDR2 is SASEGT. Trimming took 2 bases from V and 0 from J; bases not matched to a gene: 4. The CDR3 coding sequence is TGTGCCAGCAGTGAATGGGCTAGCGGCTCCTACAATGAGCAGTTCTTC. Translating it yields CASSEWASGSYNEQFF.

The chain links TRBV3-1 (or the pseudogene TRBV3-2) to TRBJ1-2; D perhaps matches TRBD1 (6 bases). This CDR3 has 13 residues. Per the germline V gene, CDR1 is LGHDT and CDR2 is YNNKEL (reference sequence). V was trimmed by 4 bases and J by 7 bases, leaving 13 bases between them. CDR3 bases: TGTGCCAGCAGCCCCCGGGACATCTTTGGCTACACCTTC. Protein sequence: CASSPRDIFGYTF.

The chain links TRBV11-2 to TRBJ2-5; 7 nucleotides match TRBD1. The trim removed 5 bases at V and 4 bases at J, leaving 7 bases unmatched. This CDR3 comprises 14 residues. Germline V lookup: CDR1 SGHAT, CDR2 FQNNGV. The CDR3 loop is CASSQDRVSETQYF. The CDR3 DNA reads TGTGCCAGCAGCCAAGACAGGGTTTCAGAGACCCAGTACTTC.

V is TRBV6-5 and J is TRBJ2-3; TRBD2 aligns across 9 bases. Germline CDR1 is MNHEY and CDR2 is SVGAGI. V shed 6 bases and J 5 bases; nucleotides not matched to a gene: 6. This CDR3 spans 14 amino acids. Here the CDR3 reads CASRGGGAVDTQYF. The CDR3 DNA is TGTGCCAGCAGAGGCGGGGGGGCCGTAGATACGCAGTATTTT.

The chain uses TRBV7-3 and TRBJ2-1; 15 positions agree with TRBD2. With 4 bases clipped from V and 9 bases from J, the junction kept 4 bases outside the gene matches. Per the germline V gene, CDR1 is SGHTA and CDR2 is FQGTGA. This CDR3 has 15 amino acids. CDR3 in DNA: TGTGCCAGCAGCTCGGGACTAGCGGGGGGTAGTGAGCAGTTCTTC. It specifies CASSSGLAGGSEQFF.